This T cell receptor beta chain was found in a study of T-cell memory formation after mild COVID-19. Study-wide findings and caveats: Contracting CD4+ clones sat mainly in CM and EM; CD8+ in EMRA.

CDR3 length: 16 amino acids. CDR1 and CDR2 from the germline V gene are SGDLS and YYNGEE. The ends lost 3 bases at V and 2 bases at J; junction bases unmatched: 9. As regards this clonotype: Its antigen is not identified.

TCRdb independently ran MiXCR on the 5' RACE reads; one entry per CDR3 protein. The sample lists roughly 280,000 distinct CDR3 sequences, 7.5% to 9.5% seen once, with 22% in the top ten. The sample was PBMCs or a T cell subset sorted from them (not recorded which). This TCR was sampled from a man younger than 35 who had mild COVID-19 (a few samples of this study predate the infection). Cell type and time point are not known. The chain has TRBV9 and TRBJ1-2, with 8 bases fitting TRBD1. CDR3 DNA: TGTGCCAGCAGCGCATGGGACAGGCGGAGAAACTATGGCTACACCTTC. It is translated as CASSAWDRRRNYGYTF.